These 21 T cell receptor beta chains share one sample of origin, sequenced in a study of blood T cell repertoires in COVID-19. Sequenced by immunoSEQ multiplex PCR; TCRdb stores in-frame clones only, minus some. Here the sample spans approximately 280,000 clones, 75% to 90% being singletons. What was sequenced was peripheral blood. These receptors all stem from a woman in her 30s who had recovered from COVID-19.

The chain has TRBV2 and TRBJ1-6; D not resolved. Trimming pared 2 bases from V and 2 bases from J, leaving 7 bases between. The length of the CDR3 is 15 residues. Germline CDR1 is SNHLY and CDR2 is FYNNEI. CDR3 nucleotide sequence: TGTGCCAGCAGTGAATCGGGGACCTATAATTCACCCCTCCACTTT. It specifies CASSESGTYNSPLHF.

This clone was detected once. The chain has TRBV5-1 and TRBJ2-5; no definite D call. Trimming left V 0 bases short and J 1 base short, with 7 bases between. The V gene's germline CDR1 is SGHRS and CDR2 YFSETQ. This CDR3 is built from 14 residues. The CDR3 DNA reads TGCGCCAGCAGCTTGGCAGGTTCCCAAGAGACCCAGTACTTC. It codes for CASSLAGSQETQYF.

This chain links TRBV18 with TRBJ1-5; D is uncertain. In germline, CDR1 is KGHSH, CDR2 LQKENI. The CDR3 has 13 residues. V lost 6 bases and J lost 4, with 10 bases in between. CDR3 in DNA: TGTGCCAGCTCTACGGGAGGAAATCAGCCCCAGCATTTT. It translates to CASSTGGNQPQHF.

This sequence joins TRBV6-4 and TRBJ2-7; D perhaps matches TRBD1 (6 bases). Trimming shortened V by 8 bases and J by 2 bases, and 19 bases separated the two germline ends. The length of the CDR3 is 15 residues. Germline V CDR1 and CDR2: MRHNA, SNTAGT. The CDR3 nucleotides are TGTGCCAGCGCCACGACAGGCTATTTCACCTACGAGCAGTACTTC. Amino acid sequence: CASATTGYFTYEQYF.

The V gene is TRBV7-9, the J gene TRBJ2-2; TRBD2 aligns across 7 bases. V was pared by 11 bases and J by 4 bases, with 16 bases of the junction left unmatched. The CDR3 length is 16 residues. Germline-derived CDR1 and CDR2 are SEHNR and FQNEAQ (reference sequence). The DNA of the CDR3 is TGTGCCCACCAGCATCGACGACCGGGAGGCACCGGGGAGCTGTTTTTT. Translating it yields CAHQHRRPGGTGELFF.

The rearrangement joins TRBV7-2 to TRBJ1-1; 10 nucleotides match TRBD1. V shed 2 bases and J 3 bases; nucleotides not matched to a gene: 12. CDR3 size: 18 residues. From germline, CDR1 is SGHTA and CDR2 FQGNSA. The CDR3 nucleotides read TGTGCCAGCAGCTTAAACCTACGGGTGACAGGGGGCGACACTGAAGCTTTCTTT. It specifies CASSLNLRVTGGDTEAFF. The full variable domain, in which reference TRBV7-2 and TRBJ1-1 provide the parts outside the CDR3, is GAGVSQSPSNKVTEKGKDVELRCDPISGHTALYWYRQSLGQGLEFLIYFQGNSAPDKSGLPSDRFSAERTGGSVSTLTIQRTQQEDSAVYLCASSLNLRVTGGDTEAFFGQGTRLTVV.

Here the CDR3 reads CATSRYLLDRGVLEANIQYF. CDR3 nucleotides: TGTGCCACCAGCAGGTATCTACTGGACAGGGGAGTCCTTGAAGCTAACATTCAGTACTTC. This sequence joins TRBV15 and TRBJ2-4; TRBD1 matches at 9 bases. V lost 3 bases to trimming and J lost 7 bases; unmatched junction nucleotides: 22. The CDR3 sequence is 20 residues long. The germline CDR1 and CDR2 sequences are LNHNV and YYDKDF (reference sequence).

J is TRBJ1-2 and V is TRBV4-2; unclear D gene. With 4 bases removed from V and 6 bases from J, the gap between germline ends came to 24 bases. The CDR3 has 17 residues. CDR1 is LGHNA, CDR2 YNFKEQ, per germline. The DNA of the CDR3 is TGTGCCAGCAGCCTAAATCTCTACGACGGAGGGAGGGATGGCTACACCTTC. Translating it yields CASSLNLYDGGRDGYTF.

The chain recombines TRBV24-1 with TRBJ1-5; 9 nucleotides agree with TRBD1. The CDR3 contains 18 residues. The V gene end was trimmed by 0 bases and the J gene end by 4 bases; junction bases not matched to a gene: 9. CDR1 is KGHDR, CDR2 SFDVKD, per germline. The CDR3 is CATSDLHWGTGPNQPQHF. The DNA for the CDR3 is TGTGCCACCAGTGATTTGCATTGGGGGACAGGGCCTAATCAGCCCCAGCATTTT.

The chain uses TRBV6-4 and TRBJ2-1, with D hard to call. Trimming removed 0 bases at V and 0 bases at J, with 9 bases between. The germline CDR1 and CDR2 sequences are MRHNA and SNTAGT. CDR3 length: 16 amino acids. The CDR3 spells CASSDSDTSSYNEQFF. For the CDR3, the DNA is TGTGCCAGCAGTGACTCCGACACGAGCTCCTACAATGAGCAGTTCTTC.

The CDR3 nucleotides read TGTGCCAGCAGCCCCCGGGACAGAACGTCCGATACGCAGTATTTT. This sequence encodes CASSPRDRTSDTQYF. The V call is TRBV9, the J call TRBJ2-3; 7 bases fit TRBD1. Germline CDR1 reads SGDLS; CDR2 reads YYNGEE. V lost 4 bases to trimming and J lost 6 bases; unmatched junction nucleotides: 11. CDR3 length: 15 amino acids.

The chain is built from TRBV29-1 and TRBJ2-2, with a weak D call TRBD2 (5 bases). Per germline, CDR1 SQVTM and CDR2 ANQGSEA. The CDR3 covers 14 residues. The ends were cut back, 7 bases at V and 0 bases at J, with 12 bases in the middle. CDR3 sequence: CSALPGSNTGELFF. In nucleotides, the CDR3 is TGCAGCGCTCTACCGGGATCGAACACCGGGGAGCTGTTTTTT.

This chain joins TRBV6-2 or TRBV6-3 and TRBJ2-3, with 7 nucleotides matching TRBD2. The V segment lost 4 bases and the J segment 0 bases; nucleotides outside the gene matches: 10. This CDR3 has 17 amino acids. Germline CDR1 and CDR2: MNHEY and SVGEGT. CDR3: CASSSFGKRGSTDTQYF. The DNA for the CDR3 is TGTGCCAGCAGTTCATTCGGGAAGCGGGGTAGCACAGATACGCAGTATTTT.

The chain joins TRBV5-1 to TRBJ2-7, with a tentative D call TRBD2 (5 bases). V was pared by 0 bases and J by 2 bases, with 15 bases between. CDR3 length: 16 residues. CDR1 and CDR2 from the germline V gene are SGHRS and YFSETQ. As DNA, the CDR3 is TGCGCCAGCAGCTTGGGCTTTGGTGGGAGTACCTACGAGCAGTACTTC. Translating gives CASSLGFGGSTYEQYF.

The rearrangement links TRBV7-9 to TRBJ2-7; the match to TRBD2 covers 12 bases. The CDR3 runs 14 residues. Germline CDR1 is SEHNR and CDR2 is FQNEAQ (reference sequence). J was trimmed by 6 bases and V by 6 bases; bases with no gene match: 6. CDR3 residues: CASSLTSGSSEQYF. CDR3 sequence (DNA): TGTGCCAGCAGTTTGACTAGCGGGAGCAGCGAGCAGTACTTC.

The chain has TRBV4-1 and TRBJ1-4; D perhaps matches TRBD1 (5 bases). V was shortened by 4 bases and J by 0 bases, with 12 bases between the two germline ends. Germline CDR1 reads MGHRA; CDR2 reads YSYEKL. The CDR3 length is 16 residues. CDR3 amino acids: CASSPRQTSTNEKLFF. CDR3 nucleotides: TGCGCCAGCAGCCCCCGACAGACTTCAACTAATGAAAAACTGTTTTTT.

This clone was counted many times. The CDR3 nucleotides read TGTGCCAGCAGTTCGAGGGCGGATTTAAACACTGAAGCTTTCTTT. Amino acids: CASSSRADLNTEAFF. The chain joins TRBV6-5 to TRBJ1-1; D remains ambiguous. The germline V and J ends were trimmed by 4 bases and 2 bases, with 14 bases remaining between them. The CDR3 consists of 15 residues. The germline V gene encodes CDR1 MNHEY and CDR2 SVGAGI.

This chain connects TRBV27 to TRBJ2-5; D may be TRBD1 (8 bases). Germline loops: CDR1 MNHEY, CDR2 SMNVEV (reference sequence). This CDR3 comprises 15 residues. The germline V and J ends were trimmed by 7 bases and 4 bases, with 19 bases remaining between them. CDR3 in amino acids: CASKQGGIARETQYF. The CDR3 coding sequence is TGTGCCAGCAAACAGGGGGGGATTGCGAGAGAGACCCAGTACTTC.

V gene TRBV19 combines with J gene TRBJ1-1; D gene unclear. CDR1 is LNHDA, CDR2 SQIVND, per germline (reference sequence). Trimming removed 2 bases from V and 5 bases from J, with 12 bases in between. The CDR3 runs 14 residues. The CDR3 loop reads CASSIMASGTEAFF. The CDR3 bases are TGTGCCAGTAGTATAATGGCGAGCGGAACTGAAGCTTTCTTT.

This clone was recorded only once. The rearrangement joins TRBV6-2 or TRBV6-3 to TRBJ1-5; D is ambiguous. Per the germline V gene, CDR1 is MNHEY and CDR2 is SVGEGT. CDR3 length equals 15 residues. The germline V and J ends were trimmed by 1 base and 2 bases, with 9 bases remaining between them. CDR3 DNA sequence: TGTGCCAGCAGTTACTTCGAAGGAGGCAATCAGCCCCAGCATTTT. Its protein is CASSYFEGGNQPQHF.

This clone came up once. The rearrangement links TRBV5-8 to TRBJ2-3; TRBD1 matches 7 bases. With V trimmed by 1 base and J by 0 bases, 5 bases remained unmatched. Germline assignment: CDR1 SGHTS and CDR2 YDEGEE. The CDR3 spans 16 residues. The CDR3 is CASSLRQGGSTDTQYF. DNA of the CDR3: TGTGCCAGCAGCTTGCGACAGGGCGGGAGCACAGATACGCAGTATTTT.